This T cell receptor (beta chain) was sequenced for a study of T cell responses to AZD1222 COVID-19 vaccine. Overall study context: Pooled together were second doses at about 4 or about 12 weeks. Study-level results: Spike regions recognized by vaccine-associated CD4 TCRs spanned the protein, led by 160-218 and 743-854. The peak T cell response came first, and repertoires were sampled only after it.

Germline V gene sequence: CDR1 SGHNT, CDR2 YYREEE (reference sequence). The germline V and J ends were trimmed by 6 bases and 0 bases, with 12 bases remaining between them. CDR3 length: 15 residues. Using immunoSEQ multiplex PCR, the repertoire was profiled, and TCRdb retains in-frame clones only, with some absent. The sample consists of about 84,000 clones, 75% to 90% of them appearing once. About this clone: Its cognate antigen is unknown.

The receptor was derived from an adult in good health. This specimen consisted of peripheral blood, obtained on day 0 of AZD1222 vaccination. This sequence joins TRBV5-4 and TRBJ2-2, with a possible D match to TRBD1 (5 bases). DNA for the CDR3: TGTGCCAGCACCAGGACAAGCGCGAACACCGGGGAGCTGTTTTTT. As protein: CASTRTSANTGELFF.